Following are 3 T cell receptor beta chains from one sample sequenced in a study of shared clonotypes between healthy human individuals. Data came from immunoSEQ multiplex PCR; TCRdb stores just in-frame clones and leaves some out. This sample has some 1,100,000 clones; about four fifths occur once, and the top ten carry 0.5% to 0.6%. Sequencing was carried out using memory CD4+ T cells from PBMCs. As for subset: CD45RA-negative fraction. These TCRs come from a man aged 18 to 30 in good health. Some clones in this sample may be carry-over from other donors' samples.

For this clone: Other DNA sequences within the sample encode an identical CDR3. V and J are TRBV5-1 and TRBJ2-2; D gene uncertain. There are 14 residues in the CDR3. Trimming removed 4 bases from V and 7 bases from J, with 14 bases in between. In germline, CDR1 is SGHRS, CDR2 YFSETQ. The DNA for the CDR3 is TGCGCCAGCAGCCTGGATCCGGGCGGCGGGGAGCTGTTTTTT. Protein: CASSLDPGGGELFF.

The V call is TRBV14, the J call TRBJ2-7, with D perhaps matching TRBD2 (6 bases). Deletions cut 1 base from V and 0 bases from J, with 7 bases between. The CDR3 extends over 14 amino acids. Per germline, CDR1 SGHDN and CDR2 FVKESK. The DNA of the CDR3 is TGTGCCAGCAGCCAAGCGGGAGTCTCCTACGAGCAGTACTTC. Residues: CASSQAGVSYEQYF.

This clone has just a few counts. The chain combines TRBV28 with TRBJ2-4; tentative D call: TRBD2 (5 bases). Trimming shortened V by 7 bases and J by 2 bases, and 9 bases separated the two germline ends. In germline, CDR1 is MDHEN, CDR2 SYDVKM. The CDR3 has 13 residues. The CDR3 sequence: CASIPGTKNIQYF. As DNA, the CDR3 is TGTGCCAGCATCCCGGGGACCAAAAACATTCAGTACTTC.